Presented here are 25 T cell receptor beta chains from one specimen sequenced in a study of T cells after yellow fever vaccination. TCRdb analysed the 5' RACE reads with MiXCR anew, one entry per CDR3 protein. The sample shows 500,000 to 650,000 distinct CDR3 sequences, approximately 13% of them seen only once. The material was PBMCs, obtained on the day of the yellow fever booster vaccination. Every receptor here comes from a man aged 25-45 years who received the YFV17D yellow fever vaccine.

This clonotype was counted between two and nine times. This chain joins TRBV7-9 and TRBJ1-1; D unresolved. The V end lost 1 base, the J end lost 9 bases, and 12 bases lay between the germline ends. The germline V gene has CDR1 SEHNR and CDR2 FQNEAQ (reference sequence). The CDR3 covers 13 residues. DNA of the CDR3: TGTGCCAGCAGCTTAGAGTCCAATTCCCAAGCTTTCTTT. Translating it yields CASSLESNSQAFF.

The chain carries TRBV7-2 and TRBJ2-1; D assignment may be TRBD1 or TRBD2 (5 bases each). This CDR3 is built from 14 residues. The germline CDR1 and CDR2 sequences are SGHTA and FQGNSA. The V end lost 4 bases, the J end lost 14 bases, and 21 bases lay between the germline ends. CDR3 residues: CASSSGTHAGPEFF. The CDR3 DNA is TGTGCCAGCAGCTCGGGGACGCACGCAGGACCGGAGTTCTTC.

This clonotype was counted ten times or more. The rearrangement joins TRBV4-3 to TRBJ2-1; the D gene could be TRBD1 or TRBD2 (6 bases each). V lost 4 bases to trimming and J lost 4 bases, with 20 bases between them. CDR1 is LGHNA and CDR2 is YSLEER in the germline V gene. This CDR3 spans 17 amino acids. The CDR3 loop reads CASSRRDTARNYNEQFF. CDR3 coding DNA: TGCGCCAGCAGCCGGAGGGACACCGCAAGAAATTACAATGAGCAGTTCTTC.

This clonotype occurred many times. The chain has TRBV6-2 or TRBV6-3 and TRBJ2-7; 7 bases fit TRBD1. This CDR3 region has 14 residues. Losses at the gene ends were 5 bases for V and 2 bases for J; bases not matched to a gene: 6. Germline-derived CDR1 and CDR2 are MNHEY and SVGEGT. DNA for the CDR3: TGTGCCAGCAGTCTAGGGACAGAGGCCTACGAGCAGTACTTC. This codes for CASSLGTEAYEQYF.

This clonotype was observed a handful of times. The V and J genes are TRBV7-2 and TRBJ1-2, with TRBD1 as a possible D gene (5 bases). CDR1 and CDR2 (germline): SGHTA, FQGNSA. This CDR3 region has 14 residues. Trimming cost V 5 bases and J 2 bases, with 12 bases left between them. The CDR3 sequence: CASSKNRGNYGYTF. The DNA of the CDR3 is TGTGCCAGCAGCAAGAATCGGGGGAACTATGGCTACACCTTC.

The chain is built from TRBV7-6 and TRBJ2-1; D possibly matches TRBD1 or TRBD2 (6 bases each). The germline CDR1 and CDR2 sequences are SGHVS and FNYEAQ. With 0 bases removed from V and 0 bases from J, the gap between germline ends came to 15 bases. This CDR3 is built from 18 residues. CDR3 region: CASSLALVADSSYNEQFF. The CDR3 region has the DNA TGTGCCAGCAGCTTAGCTTTAGTAGCGGACAGCTCCTACAATGAGCAGTTCTTC.

In this sample, this clonotype turned up a few times. A junction boundary mismatches the germline segment, possibly from a read error. The chain combines TRBV20-1 with TRBJ2-7, with 9 bases lining up with TRBD1. The CDR3 spans 17 residues. CDR1 and CDR2 (germline): DFQATT, SNEGSKA (reference sequence). Written as DNA, the CDR3 is TGCTGTGCTAGAGGATATGGGGGACAGGGAATAACCTACGAGCAGTACTTC. Amino acids: CCARGYGGQGITYEQYF.

This clonotype was detected a few times. The gene calls are TRBV2 and TRBJ1-1; a weak D match, TRBD1 (6 bases). The CDR3 spans 11 residues. Trimming removed 6 bases from V and 10 bases from J, with 12 bases in between. Germline V gene lookup returns CDR1 SNHLY and CDR2 FYNNEI. CDR3 bases: TGTGCCAGCAGGGACAGCTGGAGAGCTTTCTTT. Its protein product is CASRDSWRAFF.

In its sample, this clonotype was seen a few times. The chain couples TRBV20-1 to TRBJ2-7, with 9 bases aligning to TRBD2. CDR1 and CDR2 (germline): DFQATT, SNEGSKA (reference sequence). This CDR3 is built from 12 residues. V dropped 5 bases and J dropped 12; count of bases not matched to a gene: 11. The CDR3 bases are TGCAGTGCTTTACTAGCGGGCCGGGTTACGTACTTC. Translating gives CSALLAGRVTYF.

The CDR3 spells CASSPDRQSYEQYF. The CDR3, as DNA: TGTGCCAGCTCACCCGACAGGCAGTCCTACGAGCAGTACTTC. The chain joins TRBV18 to TRBJ2-7; possibly TRBD1 for D (6 bases). Between the trimmed V and J ends, which lost 3 bases and 1 base, there was a span of 10 bases. The CDR3 loop spans 14 amino acids. In germline, CDR1 is KGHSH, CDR2 LQKENI.

The rearrangement joins TRBV7-9 to TRBJ2-1, with 14 bases identical to TRBD2. This CDR3 is built from 16 residues. V was pared by 5 bases and J by 9 bases, with 9 bases of the junction left unmatched. The germline CDR1 and CDR2 sequences are SEHNR and FQNEAQ (reference sequence). CDR3: CASSRGLAGGVGEQFF. In DNA form, the CDR3 reads TGTGCCAGCAGCAGAGGACTAGCGGGAGGTGTCGGTGAGCAGTTCTTC.

Many counts were recorded for this clonotype. The chain uses TRBV7-2 and TRBJ1-3; D ambiguous. The CDR3 spans 12 residues. Germline CDR1 and CDR2: SGHTA and FQGNSA. V gave up 5 bases and J gave up 6 bases, with 8 bases separating them. The CDR3 DNA sequence: TGTGCCAGCAGCCTAGGTCCAAACACCATATATTTT. It yields the protein CASSLGPNTIYF.

In its sample, this clonotype was seen a few times. The V gene is TRBV29-1, the J gene TRBJ1-4, with 9 bases that match TRBD1. V gave up 7 bases and J gave up 7 bases; unmatched junction bases: 7. This CDR3 contains 13 residues. Germline CDR1 reads SQVTM; CDR2 reads ANQGSEA. The CDR3 DNA follows: TGCAGCGCCGGACAGGGGACGAGTGAAAAACTGTTTTTT. This gives the protein CSAGQGTSEKLFF.

This clonotype was detected only a few times. This chain links TRBV7-8 with TRBJ1-6; D ambiguous. In germline, CDR1 is SGHVS, CDR2 FQNEAQ. The CDR3 sequence is 16 residues long. The V end was cut by 7 bases, the J end by 0 bases, with 13 bases between. The CDR3 sequence is CASTLPGDSYNSPLHF. CDR3 coding DNA: TGTGCCAGCACCCTCCCGGGAGACTCCTATAATTCACCCCTCCACTTT.

This clonotype was seen a handful of times. The genes are TRBV7-9 and TRBJ2-1, with 8 nucleotides matching TRBD2. Germline CDR1 reads SEHNR; CDR2 reads FQNEAQ (reference sequence). The CDR3 loop spans 13 amino acids. The V and J ends lost 10 bases and 9 bases, in that order; junction bases with no gene match: 11. Here the CDR3 reads CATRASGHREQFF. CDR3 coding DNA: TGTGCCACTAGGGCTAGCGGGCACCGTGAGCAGTTCTTC.

Only a few counts were recorded for this clonotype. This chain connects TRBV20-1 to TRBJ2-7; D gene ambiguous. The germline gives CDR1 DFQATT, CDR2 SNEGSKA (reference sequence). CDR3 length equals 14 residues. Trimming pared 0 bases from V and 0 bases from J, leaving 9 bases between. CDR3 nucleotides: TGCAGTGCTAGAGATCCAACCGTCTCCTACGAGCAGTACTTC. Translating gives CSARDPTVSYEQYF.

This clonotype has only a few counts. CDR3 in DNA: TGTGCCAGCAGTCTGATGAGCCATCGGGAGACCCAGTACTTC. Translation gives CASSLMSHRETQYF. V usage is TRBV3-1 and J usage is TRBJ2-5; D not certain. Germline CDR1 is LGHDT and CDR2 is YNNKEL (reference sequence). The CDR3 has 14 residues. V dropped 6 bases and J dropped 5 bases, with 16 bases sitting between them.

This clonotype came up a few times. The chain recombines TRBV10-3 with TRBJ1-2; no definite D call. V was cut by 11 bases and J by 4 bases, with 17 bases left in between. This CDR3 is built from 13 residues. Germline assignment: CDR1 ENHRY and CDR2 SYGVKD. DNA for the CDR3: TGTGCCGCACAAGAGGGAACGGCCTATGGCTACACCTTC. It yields the protein CAAQEGTAYGYTF.

This clonotype appeared a few times. The chain recombines TRBV10-1 with TRBJ2-1, with TRBD2 matching over 12 bases. The CDR3 consists of 17 residues. The trim removed 7 bases at V and 8 bases at J, leaving 15 bases unmatched. The germline V gene has CDR1 WNHNN and CDR2 SYGVQD (reference sequence). CDR3 nucleotides: TGCGCCAGCATCCCACAGCCTAGCGGGAGGGCCATGTATGAGCAGTTCTTC. This gives the protein CASIPQPSGRAMYEQFF.

The chain recombines TRBV7-2 with TRBJ2-1, with TRBD1 matching over 10 bases. V lost 4 bases to trimming and J lost 2 bases; unmatched junction nucleotides: 5. The CDR3 has 16 amino acids. Germline values: CDR1 SGHTA, CDR2 FQGNSA. The DNA of the CDR3 is TGTGCCAGCAGCTCACGACAGGGGGCTACCTACAATGAGCAGTTCTTC. It is translated as CASSSRQGATYNEQFF.

The genes are TRBV19 and TRBJ1-6, with 9 bases that match TRBD1. V shed 6 bases, J shed 7 bases, and the junction held 7 bases outside the gene matches. Germline V lookup: CDR1 LNHDA, CDR2 SQIVND (reference sequence). The CDR3 covers 15 residues. CDR3 protein: CASSETGGRNSPLHF. The CDR3, as DNA: TGTGCCAGTAGCGAGACAGGGGGAAGAAATTCACCCCTCCACTTT.

In this sample, this clonotype turned up a few times. The chain carries TRBV11-2 and TRBJ2-7; D is perhaps TRBD1 (6 bases). This CDR3 is 13 amino acids long. Germline CDR1 reads SGHAT; CDR2 reads FQNNGV. The V and J ends lost 5 bases and 3 bases respectively, with 11 bases between them. CDR3 in DNA: TGTGCCAGCAGCGAGGGACAAAACTACGAGCAGTACTTC. This gives the protein CASSEGQNYEQYF.

This clonotype came up a few times. The rearrangement links TRBV28 to TRBJ2-2, with unresolved D. From germline, CDR1 is MDHEN and CDR2 SYDVKM. This CDR3 contains 12 residues. The V gene lost 1 base and the J gene lost 6 bases, with 3 bases spanning the gap. CDR3 nucleotide sequence: TGTGCCAGCAGTTTATTCCCCGGGGAGCTGTTTTTT. The encoded protein is CASSLFPGELFF. Drawing the rest from reference TRBV28 and TRBJ2-2, the complete variable domain is DVKVTQSSRYLVKRTGEKVFLECVQDMDHENMFWYRQDPGLGLRLIYFSYDVKMKEKGDIPEGYSVSREKKERFSLILESASTNQTSMYLCASSLFPGELFFGEGSRLTVL.

V and J are TRBV2 and TRBJ2-2; D perhaps matches TRBD2 (6 bases). Trimming removed 8 bases from V and 3 bases from J, with 10 bases in between. The germline CDR1 and CDR2 sequences are SNHLY and FYNNEI. CDR3 size: 13 residues. The CDR3: CASRRDYTGELFF. The DNA of the CDR3 is TGTGCCAGCCGTCGGGACTACACCGGGGAGCTGTTTTTT.

This clonotype was counted a few times. The chain employs TRBV21-1 and TRBJ1-6; the D call of TRBD1 is as the table states it, not checked on the DNA. TRBV21-1 represents a pseudogene. The CDR3 is 20 amino acids. CDR3 residues: CASSIHRTFCHGSYNSPLHF. In DNA form, the CDR3 reads TGTGCCAGCAGCATCCACCGGACCTTCTGTCACGGCTCCTATAATTCACCCCTCCACTTT.